The 23 T cell receptor beta chains below all came from one sample that was sequenced in a study of beta chain features in type 1 diabetes. Isolated RNA was reverse transcribed in full, so expressed TCRB transcripts were sequenced. Using immunoSEQ multiplex PCR, the repertoire was profiled, and TCRdb retains in-frame clones only, with some absent. The sample lists some 250,000 clones; approximately 10% were seen once. Antigens of these TCRs are unknown. Study-wide findings and caveats: Type 1 diabetes patients had TCRB CDR3s that were shorter (moderately but significantly so) in all four CD4+ subsets.

The sample comprised naive CD4+ T cells from blood. These receptors originate from a man under 40 with type 1 diabetes.

The chain has TRBV6-5 and TRBJ2-3; 7 nucleotides agree with TRBD2. From germline, CDR1 is MNHEY and CDR2 SVGAGI. V dropped 2 bases and J dropped 3; count of bases not matched to a gene: 2. The CDR3 length is 14 residues. The CDR3 nucleotides are TGTGCCAGCAGTTACAAGCGGGGAACAGATACGCAGTATTTT. It is translated as CASSYKRGTDTQYF.

The chain employs TRBV6-5 and TRBJ2-1; TRBD2 might be the D (6 bases). Germline loops: CDR1 MNHEY, CDR2 SVGAGI. The CDR3 contains 16 residues. V lost 0 bases, J lost 2 bases, and 11 bases lay in between. The CDR3 region is CASSYSSGSPYNEQFF. The CDR3 nucleotides are TGTGCCAGCAGTTACTCTAGCGGCTCTCCCTACAATGAGCAGTTCTTC.

This clone was observed a few times. The chain employs TRBV2 and TRBJ1-4; D gene ambiguous. Trimming pared 2 bases from V and 16 bases from J, leaving 14 bases between. Germline V gives CDR1 SNHLY, CDR2 FYNNEI. This CDR3 spans 12 amino acids. This CDR3 reads CASSENIPAPFF. CDR3 coding DNA: TGTGCCAGCAGTGAAAACATCCCTGCTCCGTTTTTT.

The chain employs TRBV13 and TRBJ2-4; D is perhaps TRBD1 (5 bases). V lost 5 bases and J lost 5, with 13 bases in between. This CDR3 contains 14 residues. Germline CDR1 PRHDT, CDR2 FYEKMQ (reference sequence). CDR3 sequence reads: CASSAGLRENIQYF. The CDR3 DNA sequence: TGTGCCAGCAGCGCCGGGCTCAGGGAAAACATTCAGTACTTC.

As DNA, the CDR3 is TGCAGCGTTGGGGGAGACTATAATTCACCCCTCCACTTT. Its protein product is CSVGGDYNSPLHF. This chain joins TRBV29-1 and TRBJ1-6; D uncertain. CDR1 and CDR2 (germline): SQVTM, ANQGSEA. CDR3 length: 13 amino acids. The V end was cut by 4 bases, the J end by 3 bases, with 7 bases between.

Only a few counts were recorded for this clone. This chain links TRBV11-2 with TRBJ2-4; TRBD2 agrees at 10 bases. CDR1 and CDR2 (germline): SGHAT, FQNNGV. This CDR3 is 16 amino acids long. The trim removed 4 bases at V and 3 bases at J, leaving 6 bases unmatched. DNA for the CDR3: TGTGCCAGCAGCTCCCTAGCGGGGGCGGGCAAAAACATTCAGTACTTC. It is translated as CASSSLAGAGKNIQYF.

This sequence joins TRBV5-1 and TRBJ1-1; a weak D match, TRBD1 (5 bases). There are 16 residues in the CDR3. V dropped 0 bases and J dropped 1 base, with 13 bases sitting between them. The germline CDR1 and CDR2 sequences are SGHRS and YFSETQ. The CDR3: CASSLGQGRRNTEAFF. The CDR3 region has the DNA TGCGCCAGCAGCTTGGGGCAGGGAAGGAGGAACACTGAAGCTTTCTTT.

The chain carries TRBV7-9 and TRBJ2-1, with 8 bases fitting TRBD1. After removal of 5 bases from V and 4 bases from J, the junction contained 7 bases not matched to a gene. The CDR3 sequence is 15 residues long. The germline gives CDR1 SEHNR, CDR2 FQNEAQ (reference sequence). The CDR3 DNA sequence: TGTGCCAGCAGCCCCGGGACAGGACAATACAATGAGCAGTTCTTC. Amino acids: CASSPGTGQYNEQFF.

The chain combines TRBV7-2 with TRBJ1-1; D remains unclear. Germline V lookup: CDR1 SGHTA, CDR2 FQGNSA. Trimming left V 2 bases short and J 4 bases short, with 11 bases between. CDR3 length: 14 residues. CDR3 sequence (DNA): TGTGCCAGCAGCTTAATTCCCCAGGTCACTGAAGCTTTCTTT. This gives the protein CASSLIPQVTEAFF.

This clone showed up just a few times. V is TRBV4-1 and J is TRBJ2-7; the match to TRBD1 covers 9 bases. The junction had 10 bases not matched to a gene; V was cut back by 6 bases and J by 4 bases. CDR3 length: 15 residues. Germline V gene data show CDR1 as MGHRA and CDR2 as YSYEKL. Here the CDR3 reads CASSYPGQGLYEQYF. The CDR3 DNA is TGCGCCAGCAGTTACCCGGGACAGGGATTGTACGAGCAGTACTTC.

This clone was seen a single time. The V gene is TRBV5-6, the J gene TRBJ2-3; TRBD2 aligns across 9 bases. The CDR3 is made up of 16 amino acids. The germline gives CDR1 SGHDT, CDR2 YYEEEE. V was clipped by 1 base and J by 6 bases; unmatched bases: 9. The chain's CDR3 is CASSLKSAGGLDTQYF. The CDR3, as DNA: TGTGCCAGCAGCTTGAAGTCGGCGGGGGGGCTGGATACGCAGTATTTT.

This clone was counted between two and nine times. The chain is built from TRBV5-1 and TRBJ2-5, with D perhaps matching TRBD2 (6 bases). Deletions cut 4 bases from V and 5 bases from J, with 15 bases between. The CDR3 totals 14 residues. CDR1 SGHRS and CDR2 YFSETQ come from the germline V gene. The chain's CDR3 is CASSPAGRRETQYF. The DNA for the CDR3 is TGCGCCAGCAGCCCGGCAGGGAGGCGGGAGACCCAGTACTTC.

This clone has only a few counts. V gene TRBV16 combines with J gene TRBJ1-2; 8 nucleotides line up with TRBD1. Germline V gene sequence: CDR1 KGHSY, CDR2 FQNENV. The CDR3 spans 13 residues. With V trimmed by 2 bases and J by 11 bases, 7 bases remained unmatched. The CDR3 DNA reads as TGTGCCAGCAGCCAAGGACAGGGCGTAAAGTACACCTTC. Translation: CASSQGQGVKYTF.

This chain connects TRBV7-2 to TRBJ2-5; D is perhaps TRBD2 (5 bases). From germline, CDR1 is SGHTA and CDR2 FQGNSA. The ends were cut back, 5 bases at V and 1 base at J, with 11 bases in the middle. This CDR3 is 14 amino acids long. The CDR3 spells CASSTAGVQETQYF. Written as DNA, the CDR3 is TGTGCCAGCAGCACCGCCGGGGTCCAAGAGACCCAGTACTTC.

This clone was seen a handful of times. This chain uses TRBV2 with TRBJ1-6; a weak D match, TRBD1 (5 bases). Germline loops: CDR1 SNHLY, CDR2 FYNNEI. The CDR3 extends over 14 amino acids. Trimming stripped 7 bases from V and 5 bases from J, with 12 bases between. The CDR3 sequence is CASNIGGNNSPLHF. CDR3 nucleotide sequence: TGTGCCAGCAACATCGGGGGTAATAATTCACCCCTCCACTTT. Using reference TRBV2 and TRBJ1-6 for the parts outside the CDR3, the full variable domain is EPEVTQTPSHQVTQMGQEVILRCVPISNHLYFYWYRQILGQKVEFLVSFYNNEISEKSEIFDDQFSVERPDGSNFTLKIRSTKLEDSAMYFCASNIGGNNSPLHFGNGTRLTVT.

The rearrangement links TRBV30 to TRBJ1-2, with D perhaps matching TRBD1 (6 bases). The V gene lost 0 bases and the J gene lost 5 bases, with 7 bases spanning the gap. The germline CDR1 and CDR2 sequences are GTSNPN and SVGIG (reference sequence). The CDR3 runs 12 residues. In DNA, the CDR3 is TGTGCCTGGAGTGTAGGGACATATGGCTACACCTTC. Translating it yields CAWSVGTYGYTF.

The CDR3 loop is CASSQARGRGYGYTF. The DNA of the CDR3 is TGTGCCAGCAGCCAAGCTAGGGGGCGCGGCTATGGCTACACCTTC. This rearrangement joins TRBV4-2 to TRBJ1-2; TRBD1 aligns across 7 bases. The CDR3 covers 15 residues. The germline CDR1 and CDR2 sequences are LGHNA and YNFKEQ. J was trimmed by 4 bases and V by 1 base; bases with no gene match: 6.

This clone came up a few times. J is TRBJ2-7 and V is TRBV7-2; TRBD2 might be the D (6 bases). The CDR3 sequence is 13 residues long. The V gene lost 1 base and the J gene lost 3 bases, with 7 bases spanning the gap. Germline V gene lookup returns CDR1 SGHTA and CDR2 FQGNSA. In DNA form, the CDR3 reads TGTGCCAGCAGCTTAGGACTAGACTACGAGCAGTACTTC. It specifies CASSLGLDYEQYF.

There are a few counts of this clone. This chain connects TRBV2 to TRBJ2-3; maybe TRBD1 (6 bases). There are 14 residues in the CDR3. Germline V CDR1 and CDR2: SNHLY, FYNNEI. Trimming took off 2 bases at V and 1 base at J, with 7 bases between the two ends. The DNA of the CDR3 is TGTGCCAGCAGTGAAAGGACAGGCACAGATACGCAGTATTTT. This gives the protein CASSERTGTDTQYF. The variable domain in full, completed from reference TRBV2 and TRBJ2-3, reads EPEVTQTPSHQVTQMGQEVILRCVPISNHLYFYWYRQILGQKVEFLVSFYNNEISEKSEIFDDQFSVERPDGSNFTLKIRSTKLEDSAMYFCASSERTGTDTQYFGPGTRLTVL.

The V and J genes are TRBV19 and TRBJ2-2, with 10 bases aligning to TRBD1. Losses at the gene ends were 7 bases for V and 3 bases for J; bases not matched to a gene: 5. Germline loops: CDR1 LNHDA, CDR2 SQIVND (reference sequence). This CDR3 has 15 residues. The CDR3 nucleotides read TGTGCCAGTAAGACGACAGGGGGCGACACCGGGGAGCTGTTTTTT. Its protein product is CASKTTGGDTGELFF. The full variable domain, with the rest looked up from reference TRBV19 and TRBJ2-2, is DGGITQSPKYLFRKEGQNVTLSCEQNLNHDAMYWYRQDPGQGLRLIYYSQIVNDFQKGDIAEGYSVSREKKESFPLTVTSAQKNPTAFYLCASKTTGGDTGELFFGEGSRLTVL.

The genes are TRBV9 and TRBJ2-5; D perhaps matches TRBD1 (6 bases). CDR1 is SGDLS, CDR2 YYNGEE, per germline. CDR3 size: 13 residues. Deletions cut 4 bases from V and 2 bases from J, with 9 bases between. CDR3 in amino acids: CASSPGVQETQYF. CDR3 DNA sequence: TGTGCCAGCAGCCCAGGGGTTCAAGAGACCCAGTACTTC. Filled out from reference TRBV9 and TRBJ2-5, the complete variable domain reads DSGVTQTPKHLITATGQRVTLRCSPRSGDLSVYWYQQSLDQGLQFLIQYYNGEERAKGNILERFSAQQFPDLHSELNLSSLELGDSALYFCASSPGVQETQYFGPGTRLLVL.

The chain carries TRBV7-2 and TRBJ2-2; 7 bases fit TRBD2. Germline values: CDR1 SGHTA, CDR2 FQGNSA. The CDR3 contains 13 residues. Trimming cost V 6 bases and J 7 bases; bases outside gene matches: 5. This CDR3 is CASSTRGVGELFF. As DNA, the CDR3 is TGTGCCAGCAGTACACGGGGGGTCGGGGAGCTGTTTTTT.

J is TRBJ2-7 and V is TRBV30, with TRBD1 identical over 9 bases. There are 13 residues in the CDR3. After removal of 4 bases from V and 3 bases from J, the junction contained 4 bases not matched to a gene. Germline V gives CDR1 GTSNPN, CDR2 SVGIG (reference sequence). The CDR3, as DNA: TGTGCCTGGATCGGGACAGGGTTCTACGAGCAGTACTTC. It translates to CAWIGTGFYEQYF.